This TCR beta chain was recovered during a study of blood T cell repertoires in COVID-19. Turning to the study itself: Samples came from the United States, Italy and Spain, spanning acute and convalescent COVID-19. Nucleic acid was either cDNA or gDNA, and it came from T cells, B-cell-depleted T cells, or PBMCs.

The authors' processing: Estimated nucleated cell counts came from reference gene primer amplification. Sequencing used immunoSEQ multiplex PCR; TCRdb keeps in-frame clones, though not all of them. That table gives V, J and clone size, and the DNA gave D and trimming. The data show approximately 61,000 clones, approximately 86% seen once. This receptor was taken from a human donor in a cohort sampled during active COVID-19. Sequenced: peripheral blood.

CDR3 protein: CASSYGGVNQPQHF. The CDR3 DNA sequence: TGTGCCAGCAGCTATGGAGGGGTCAATCAGCCCCAGCATTTT. The chain has TRBV7-9 and TRBJ1-5; weak D call: TRBD1 (5 bases). The V gene's germline CDR1 is SEHNR and CDR2 FQNEAQ (reference sequence). The CDR3 is 14 amino acids. The ends were cut back, 4 bases at V and 3 bases at J, with 10 bases in the middle.